Reported below is one TCR beta chain. These data belong to a study of blood T cells in healthy people across ages. The CDR3 contains 14 residues. The germline V gene has CDR1 DFQATT and CDR2 SNEGSKA (reference sequence). V lost 0 bases and J lost 2, with 10 bases in between. Sample-barcoded 5' priming and a J-beta primer mix drove a second PCR of 7 to 11 cycles. TCRdb analysed the 5' RACE reads with MiXCR anew, one entry per CDR3 protein. There are about 840,000 distinct CDR3 sequences in the sample; roughly 28% occur only once, and roughly a tenth lies in the top ten. The same sample was also used in a study of T cells of mothers and their children. From that study: Donation involved a few healthy Caucasian mothers and the six children that they had. From each mother came over 8.5 million TCR beta CDR3 reads, and from each child came 2.5 million to 3 million.

The chain has TRBV20-1 and TRBJ1-1; no reliable D call. The sequence was collected from a woman between 40 and 55 years old in good health. The material sequenced was blood. The CDR3 loop is CSARDIGANTEAFF. In DNA, the CDR3 is TGCAGTGCTAGAGATATTGGCGCCAACACTGAAGCTTTCTTT.